These 4 T cell receptor beta chains originate from one sample sequenced in a study of CD8+CD57+ T cells in acquired aplastic anemia. Researchers used genomic DNA as the template to profile TCR beta VDJ and CDR3. TCRdb re-called the reads with MiXCR, one entry per CDR3 protein. The sample contains 80,000 or so distinct CDR3 sequences, approximately 70% of which appear only once. Patients chosen for sequencing had CD8+CD57+ cells that had expanded, as shown by flow cytometry. The sequenced sample consisted of sorted CD4+, CD8+, or CD8+CD57+ T cells (not recorded which) from PBMCs. These receptors originate from a human donor with aplastic anemia.

This clonotype has only a few counts. This chain uses TRBV20-1 with TRBJ2-3, with 11 bases lining up with TRBD2. The junction had 5 bases not matched to a gene; V was cut back by 3 bases and J by 3 bases. The CDR3 consists of 15 residues. Germline V gene lookup returns CDR1 DFQATT and CDR2 SNEGSKA (reference sequence). CDR3 nucleotide sequence: TGCAGTGCTAGTAGAGGGACTAGCGGAACAGATACGCAGTATTTT. It codes for CSASRGTSGTDTQYF.

The chain joins TRBV19 to TRBJ1-5; a possible D gene is TRBD1 (6 bases). Trimming removed 6 bases from V and 6 bases from J, with 18 bases in between. The CDR3 consists of 15 residues. Germline values: CDR1 LNHDA, CDR2 SQIVND (reference sequence). DNA of the CDR3: TGTGCCAGTAGGCGGTCAAGGGGGGTGGGTCAGCCCCAGCATTTT. This encodes CASRRSRGVGQPQHF.

The chain combines TRBV7-3 with TRBJ1-2; D is unresolved. The CDR3 runs 10 residues. V lost 3 bases and J lost 12, with 8 bases in between. Germline CDR1 SGHTA, CDR2 FQGTGA. CDR3 DNA: TGTGCCAGCAGCTTCCACGGGCACACCTTC. It encodes CASSFHGHTF.

The chain uses TRBV2 and TRBJ1-5; no definite D call. The CDR3 spans 12 residues. V was trimmed by 1 base and J by 4 bases, leaving 2 bases between them. Germline CDR1 and CDR2: SNHLY and FYNNEI. In DNA, the CDR3 is TGTGCCAGCAGTGAAGAGAATCAGCCCCAGCATTTT. Translating it yields CASSEENQPQHF. Variable domain in full (rest from reference TRBV2 and TRBJ1-5): EPEVTQTPSHQVTQMGQEVILRCVPISNHLYFYWYRQILGQKVEFLVSFYNNEISEKSEIFDDQFSVERPDGSNFTLKIRSTKLEDSAMYFCASSEENQPQHFGDGTRLSIL.